Below are 23 T cell receptor beta chains sequenced from a single sample in a study of cytomegalovirus exposure and HLA in healthy donors. The PCR contained 60 Vbeta and 13 Jbeta primers. Method: immunoSEQ multiplex PCR; TCRdb's copy keeps in-frame clones and lacks some. The sample holds 50,000 to 60,000 clones, 60% to 80% seen once. Sequencing was done on a sample of PBMCs. These receptors all come from a woman aged 35 to 49 in good health and CMV-seropositive.

The V gene is TRBV19, the J gene TRBJ1-4; possibly TRBD1 for D (5 bases). V shed 5 bases and J shed 4 bases, with 11 bases lying between them. The CDR3 is made up of 14 amino acids. Germline lookup yields CDR1 LNHDA and CDR2 SQIVND (reference sequence). This CDR3 reads CASSQGTNNEKLFF. Here the CDR3 DNA reads TGTGCCAGTAGTCAGGGAACAAATAATGAAAAACTGTTTTTT.

The V gene is TRBV6-1, the J gene TRBJ2-1; the match to TRBD2 covers 8 bases. In germline, CDR1 is MNHNS, CDR2 SASEGT. The CDR3 has 15 amino acids. V dropped 6 bases and J dropped 7; count of bases not matched to a gene: 11. CDR3 coding DNA: TGTGCCAGCAGGTCTATGACGGGGGGGTCGAATGAGCAGTTCTTC. Protein sequence: CASRSMTGGSNEQFF.

The genes are TRBV7-2 and TRBJ2-1; 7 nucleotides line up with TRBD2. This CDR3 region has 15 residues. Germline-derived CDR1 and CDR2 are SGHTA and FQGNSA. Trimming took 5 bases from V and 3 from J; bases not matched to a gene: 7. The CDR3: CASSDQASGYNEQFF. The CDR3 DNA reads as TGTGCCAGCAGCGACCAGGCTAGCGGCTACAATGAGCAGTTCTTC.

This clone was counted between two and nine times. The rearrangement joins TRBV7-3 to TRBJ2-3; 7 bases map to TRBD1. The CDR3 loop spans 14 amino acids. V trimming: 6 bases; J trimming: 4 bases; junction bases outside the gene matches: 7. Per germline, CDR1 SGHTA and CDR2 FQGTGA. DNA for the CDR3: TGTGCCAGCAGTCCCCAGGGGGTTTCAGATACGCAGTATTTT. Its protein is CASSPQGVSDTQYF.

This clone was picked up one time. This sequence joins TRBV19 and TRBJ1-1; the D gene is possibly TRBD1 (6 bases). The V gene's germline CDR1 is LNHDA and CDR2 SQIVND (reference sequence). V lost 4 bases, J lost 7 bases, and 13 bases lay in between. The CDR3 totals 13 residues. The CDR3 sequence: CASSTTTGYEAFF. The CDR3 nucleotides are TGTGCCAGTAGTACCACAACAGGGTATGAAGCTTTCTTT.

This chain links TRBV9 with TRBJ2-5; D is ambiguous. Deletions cut 3 bases from V and 3 bases from J, with 6 bases between. CDR3 size: 12 residues. Germline values: CDR1 SGDLS, CDR2 YYNGEE. This CDR3 reads CASSASEETQYF. The CDR3 DNA reads as TGTGCCAGCAGCGCTTCCGAAGAGACCCAGTACTTC.

V is TRBV11-2 and J is TRBJ2-2; D perhaps matches TRBD1 (6 bases). Germline V CDR1 and CDR2: SGHAT, FQNNGV. The V and J ends lost 3 bases and 4 bases respectively, with 9 bases between them. This CDR3 spans 14 amino acids. The CDR3 loop reads CASSFTRGTGELFF. DNA of the CDR3: TGTGCCAGCAGCTTCACCAGGGGCACCGGGGAGCTGTTTTTT.

The chain joins TRBV7-3 to TRBJ2-1; 10 bases fit TRBD2. The CDR3 totals 16 residues. Germline assignment: CDR1 SGHTA and CDR2 FQGTGA. After removal of 4 bases from V and 9 bases from J, the junction contained 12 bases not matched to a gene. CDR3 region: CASSYRAGGPPLEQFF. CDR3 DNA: TGTGCCAGCAGCTACAGAGCGGGGGGGCCTCCGCTTGAGCAGTTCTTC.

V and J are TRBV5-5 and TRBJ2-7; 8 nucleotides match TRBD1. The germline CDR1 and CDR2 sequences are SGHKS and YYEKEE (reference sequence). J was trimmed by 4 bases and V by 1 base; bases with no gene match: 1. The CDR3 runs 13 residues. The CDR3, as DNA: TGTGCCAGCAGCTTGCAGGGGGCATACGAGCAGTACTTC. Translated: CASSLQGAYEQYF.

In its sample, this clone was seen once. The CDR3 reads CAISVRGTEAFF. The CDR3 bases are TGTGCCATCAGTGTAAGAGGCACTGAAGCTTTCTTT. The gene calls are TRBV10-3 and TRBJ1-1; D gene ambiguous. This CDR3 comprises 12 residues. Germline V gene lookup returns CDR1 ENHRY and CDR2 SYGVKD. The V gene lost 4 bases and the J gene lost 4 bases, with 7 bases spanning the gap.

V is TRBV5-6 and J is TRBJ1-5; D is perhaps TRBD1 (5 bases). Germline V gene lookup returns CDR1 SGHDT and CDR2 YYEEEE. This CDR3 comprises 14 residues. The ends were cut back, 2 bases at V and 9 bases at J, with 15 bases in the middle. CDR3 residues: CASSFANSGGPQHF. DNA for the CDR3: TGTGCCAGCAGCTTTGCGAACAGCGGGGGGCCCCAGCATTTT.

In its sample, this clone was seen a few times. The genes are TRBV4-2 and TRBJ1-5, with 9 bases lining up with TRBD1. The CDR3 spans 16 residues. Looked up from germline, CDR1 is LGHNA and CDR2 is YNFKEQ. V trimming: 1 base; J trimming: 6 bases; junction bases outside the gene matches: 7. CDR3 residues: CASSQGGQGVSQPQHF. The CDR3 DNA reads as TGTGCCAGCAGCCAAGGGGGACAGGGTGTTAGTCAGCCCCAGCATTTT.

This clone has just one count. The chain recombines TRBV15 with TRBJ2-4; D gene unclear. V lost 0 bases and J lost 8, with 11 bases in between. The germline gives CDR1 LNHNV, CDR2 YYDKDF (reference sequence). The CDR3 has 14 amino acids. Written as DNA, the CDR3 is TGTGCCACCAGCAGAGAGGCACCAGAAGACATTCAGTACTTC. It codes for CATSREAPEDIQYF.

The CDR3 spells CASSIWDRFYEQYF. CDR3 nucleotides: TGTGCCAGTAGTATTTGGGACAGGTTCTACGAGCAGTACTTC. This chain links TRBV19 with TRBJ2-7, with TRBD1 matching 8 bases. Germline V gene sequence: CDR1 LNHDA, CDR2 SQIVND (reference sequence). CDR3 size: 14 residues. J was trimmed by 3 bases and V by 3 bases; bases with no gene match: 4.

This clone was detected only a few times. V and J are TRBV27 and TRBJ1-2; D uncertain. Trimming removed 6 bases at V and 1 base at J, with 6 bases between. CDR1 is MNHEY, CDR2 SMNVEV, per germline (reference sequence). This CDR3 comprises 12 residues. This chain's CDR3 is CASRGGNYGYTF. The DNA of the CDR3 is TGTGCCAGCAGGGGAGGTAACTATGGCTACACCTTC.

The V gene is TRBV2, the J gene TRBJ2-1; no definite D call. Looked up from germline, CDR1 is SNHLY and CDR2 is FYNNEI. The CDR3 extends over 13 amino acids. V was cut by 7 bases and J by 5 bases, with 12 bases left in between. CDR3 nucleotides: TGTGCCAGCAAGTTGTCTGCGAACAATGAGCAGTTCTTC. Protein sequence: CASKLSANNEQFF.

This clone occurred a few times. The chain combines TRBV5-6 with TRBJ2-5; 10 bases map to TRBD1. Trimming at V came to 0 bases and at J to 5 bases, leaving 4 bases not matched to a gene. The germline V gene has CDR1 SGHDT and CDR2 YYEEEE. This CDR3 spans 15 amino acids. The DNA for the CDR3 is TGTGCCAGCAGCTTGGGGGACAGGGGCCGTGAGACCCAGTACTTC. Residues: CASSLGDRGRETQYF.

V gene TRBV11-1 combines with J gene TRBJ2-3; 7 positions agree with TRBD2. V was clipped by 2 bases and J by 3 bases; unmatched bases: 5. The CDR3 extends over 15 amino acids. CDR1 is SGHAT, CDR2 FQDESV, per germline (reference sequence). The CDR3 here is CASSLLGGKTDTQYF. In nucleotides, the CDR3 is TGTGCCAGCAGCTTATTGGGGGGGAAGACAGATACGCAGTATTTT.

CDR3 coding DNA: TGCGCCAGCACCCCCGGGACAGGGGGGAAAAGAAACACCATATATTTT. Amino acids: CASTPGTGGKRNTIYF. V gene TRBV10-2 combines with J gene TRBJ1-3; TRBD1 agrees at 11 bases. CDR1 is WSHSY and CDR2 is SAAADI in the germline V gene. The CDR3 is 16 amino acids. V was clipped by 7 bases and J by 5 bases; unmatched bases: 10.

The chain joins TRBV27 to TRBJ2-3, with 8 bases that match TRBD2. The CDR3 contains 13 residues. Germline loops: CDR1 MNHEY, CDR2 SMNVEV (reference sequence). Germline trimming cut 8 bases from V and 6 bases from J; bases unmatched to any gene: 7. CDR3 sequence: CASQTSGRDTQYF. DNA for the CDR3: TGTGCCAGCCAAACTAGCGGCAGGGATACGCAGTATTTT.

This clone occurred a few times. The rearrangement links TRBV10-3 to TRBJ1-2; possibly TRBD1 for D (5 bases). Looked up from germline, CDR1 is ENHRY and CDR2 is SYGVKD. This CDR3 contains 13 residues. Trimming left V 4 bases short and J 2 bases short, with 8 bases between. The CDR3 spells CAISVGGNYGYTF. The CDR3 region has the DNA TGTGCCATCAGTGTTGGGGGGAACTATGGCTACACCTTC.

This clone was detected once. The chain employs TRBV7-9 and TRBJ2-1; D may be TRBD2 (6 bases). Germline V lookup: CDR1 SEHNR, CDR2 FQNEAQ (reference sequence). The CDR3 loop spans 14 amino acids. The V end was cut by 5 bases, the J end by 10 bases, with 18 bases between. In DNA form, the CDR3 reads TGTGCCAGCAGCCCCTACGCAGCGGGCGGGGAGCAGTTCTTC. Translating gives CASSPYAAGGEQFF.

The chain links TRBV28 to TRBJ2-3; possibly TRBD2 for D (6 bases). Looked up from germline, CDR1 is MDHEN and CDR2 is SYDVKM. The CDR3 consists of 15 residues. Trimming took 10 bases from V and 1 from J, leaving 18 bases between them. The CDR3, as DNA: TGTGCCACCACGCCCCGCCCGGGGGGCACAGATACGCAGTATTTT. It translates to CATTPRPGGTDTQYF.